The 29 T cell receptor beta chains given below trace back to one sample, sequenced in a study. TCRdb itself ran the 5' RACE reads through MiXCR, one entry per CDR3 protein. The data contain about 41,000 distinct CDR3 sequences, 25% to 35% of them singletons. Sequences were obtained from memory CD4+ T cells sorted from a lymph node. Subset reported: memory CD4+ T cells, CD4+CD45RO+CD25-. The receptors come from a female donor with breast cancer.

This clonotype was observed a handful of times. The DNA for the CDR3 is TGTGCCAGCAGTTACGAGGGGGCGCTTCCTACCAACTATGGCTACACCTTC. It specifies CASSYEGALPTNYGYTF. The genes are TRBV6-5 and TRBJ1-2, with TRBD1 identical over 7 bases. V lost 2 bases and J lost 2; bases outside the gene matches: 11. This CDR3 has 17 amino acids. Germline loops: CDR1 MNHEY, CDR2 SVGAGI.

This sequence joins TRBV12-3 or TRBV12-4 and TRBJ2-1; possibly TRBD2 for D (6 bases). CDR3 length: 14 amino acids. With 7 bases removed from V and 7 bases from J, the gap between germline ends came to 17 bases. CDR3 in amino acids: CASTSGGRTNEQFF. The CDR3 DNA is TGTGCCAGCACCTCCGGGGGACGGACGAATGAGCAGTTCTTC.

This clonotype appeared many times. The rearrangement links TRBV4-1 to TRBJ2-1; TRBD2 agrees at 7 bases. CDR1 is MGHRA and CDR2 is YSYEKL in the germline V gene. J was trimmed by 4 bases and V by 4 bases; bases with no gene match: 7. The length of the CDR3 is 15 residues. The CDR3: CASSPRDYRYNEQFF. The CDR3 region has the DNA TGCGCCAGCAGCCCCCGGGACTACCGATACAATGAGCAGTTCTTC.

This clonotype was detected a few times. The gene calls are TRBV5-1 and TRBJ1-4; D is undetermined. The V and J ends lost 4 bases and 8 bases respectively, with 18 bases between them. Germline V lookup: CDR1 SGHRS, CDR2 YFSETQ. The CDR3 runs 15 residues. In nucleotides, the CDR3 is TGCGCCAGCAGCATCAATGACGTAGCCGGCGAAAAACTGTTTTTT. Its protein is CASSINDVAGEKLFF. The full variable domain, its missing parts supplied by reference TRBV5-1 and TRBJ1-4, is KAGVTQTPRYLIKTRGQQVTLSCSPISGHRSVSWYQQTPGQGLQFLFEYFSETQRNKGNFPGRFSGRQFSNSRSEMNVSTLELGDSALYLCASSINDVAGEKLFFGSGTQLSVL.

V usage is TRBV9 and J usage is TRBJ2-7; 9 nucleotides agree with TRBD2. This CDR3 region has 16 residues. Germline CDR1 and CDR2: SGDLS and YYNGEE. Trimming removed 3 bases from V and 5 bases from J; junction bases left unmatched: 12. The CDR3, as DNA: TGTGCCAGCAGCGGGGCTAGCGGGAAAAGGGAGGACGAGCAGTACTTC. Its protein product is CASSGASGKREDEQYF.

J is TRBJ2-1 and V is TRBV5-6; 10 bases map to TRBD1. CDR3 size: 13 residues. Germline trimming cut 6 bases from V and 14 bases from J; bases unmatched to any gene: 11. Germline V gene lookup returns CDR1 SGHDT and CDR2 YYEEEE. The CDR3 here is CASIIFPGTGEFF. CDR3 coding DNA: TGTGCCAGCATAATATTCCCCGGGACAGGGGAGTTCTTC.

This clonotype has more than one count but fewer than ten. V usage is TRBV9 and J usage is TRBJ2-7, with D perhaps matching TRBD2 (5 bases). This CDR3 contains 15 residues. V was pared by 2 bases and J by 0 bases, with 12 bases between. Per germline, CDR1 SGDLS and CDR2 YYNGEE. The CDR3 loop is CASSVSPGSSYEQYF. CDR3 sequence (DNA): TGTGCCAGCAGCGTTAGTCCGGGGAGCTCCTACGAGCAGTACTTC.

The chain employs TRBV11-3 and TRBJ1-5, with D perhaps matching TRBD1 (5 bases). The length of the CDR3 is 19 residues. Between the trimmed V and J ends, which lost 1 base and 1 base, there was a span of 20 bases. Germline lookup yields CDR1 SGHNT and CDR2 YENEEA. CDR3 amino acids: CASSLGHEDIPKSNQPQHF. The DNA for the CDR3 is TGTGCCAGCAGCTTAGGGCATGAGGACATCCCAAAGAGCAATCAGCCCCAGCATTTT.

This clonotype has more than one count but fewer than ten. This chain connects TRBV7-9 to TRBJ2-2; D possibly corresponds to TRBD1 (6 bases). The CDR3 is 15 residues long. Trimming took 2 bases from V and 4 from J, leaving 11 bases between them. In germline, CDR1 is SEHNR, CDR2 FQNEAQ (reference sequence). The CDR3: CASSLPRGSTGELFF. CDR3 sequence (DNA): TGTGCCAGCAGCTTACCCAGGGGTAGCACCGGGGAGCTGTTTTTT.

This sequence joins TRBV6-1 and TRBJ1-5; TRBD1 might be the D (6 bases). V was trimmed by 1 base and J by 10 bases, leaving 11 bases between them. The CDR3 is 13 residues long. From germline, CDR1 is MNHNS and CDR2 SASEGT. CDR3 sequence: CASSEGADRPQHF. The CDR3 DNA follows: TGTGCCAGCAGTGAAGGGGCGGACAGACCCCAGCATTTT.

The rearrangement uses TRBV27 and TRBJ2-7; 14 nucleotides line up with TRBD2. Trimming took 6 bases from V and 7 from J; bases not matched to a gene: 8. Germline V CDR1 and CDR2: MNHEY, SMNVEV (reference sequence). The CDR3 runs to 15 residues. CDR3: CASSKGLAGEDEQYF. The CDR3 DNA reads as TGTGCCAGCAGCAAGGGACTAGCGGGAGAGGATGAGCAGTACTTC.

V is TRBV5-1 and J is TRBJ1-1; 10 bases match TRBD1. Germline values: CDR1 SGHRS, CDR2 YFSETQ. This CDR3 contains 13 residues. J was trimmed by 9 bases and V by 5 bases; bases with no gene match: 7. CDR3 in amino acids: CASSSTGQGKAFF. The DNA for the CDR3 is TGCGCCAGCAGTTCTACGGGACAGGGGAAAGCTTTCTTT.

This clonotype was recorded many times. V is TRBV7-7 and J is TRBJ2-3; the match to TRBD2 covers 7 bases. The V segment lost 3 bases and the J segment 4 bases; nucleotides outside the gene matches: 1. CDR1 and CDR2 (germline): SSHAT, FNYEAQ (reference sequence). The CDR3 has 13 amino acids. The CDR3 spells CASSLGGADTQYF. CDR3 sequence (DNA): TGTGCCAGCAGCTTGGGGGGGGCAGATACGCAGTATTTT.

The CDR3 DNA is TGCGCCAGCAGCTCAATTTGGGCCGGGGAGCTGTTTTTT. Translation gives CASSSIWAGELFF. The chain employs TRBV5-1 and TRBJ2-2; D not certain. CDR3 length: 13 residues. V was trimmed by 3 bases and J by 6 bases, leaving 9 bases between them. CDR1 is SGHRS and CDR2 is YFSETQ in the germline V gene. Using reference TRBV5-1 and TRBJ2-2 for the parts outside the CDR3, the full variable domain is KAGVTQTPRYLIKTRGQQVTLSCSPISGHRSVSWYQQTPGQGLQFLFEYFSETQRNKGNFPGRFSGRQFSNSRSEMNVSTLELGDSALYLCASSSIWAGELFFGEGSRLTVL.

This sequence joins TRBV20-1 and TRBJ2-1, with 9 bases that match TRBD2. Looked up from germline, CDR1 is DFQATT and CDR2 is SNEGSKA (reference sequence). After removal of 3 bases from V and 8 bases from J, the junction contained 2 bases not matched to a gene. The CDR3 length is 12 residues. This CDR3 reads CSARTSGYEQFF. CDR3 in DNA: TGCAGTGCTAGGACTAGCGGCTATGAGCAGTTCTTC.

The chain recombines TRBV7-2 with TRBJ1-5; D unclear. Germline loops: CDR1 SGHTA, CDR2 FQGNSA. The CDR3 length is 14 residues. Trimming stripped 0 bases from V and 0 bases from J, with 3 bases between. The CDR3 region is CASSLAGSNQPQHF. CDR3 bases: TGTGCCAGCAGCTTAGCCGGTAGCAATCAGCCCCAGCATTTT.

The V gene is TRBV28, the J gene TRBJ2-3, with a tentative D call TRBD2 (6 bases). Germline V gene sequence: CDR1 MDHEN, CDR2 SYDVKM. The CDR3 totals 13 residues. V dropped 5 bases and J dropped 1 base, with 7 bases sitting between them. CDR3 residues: CASSGGGTDTQYF. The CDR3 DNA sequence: TGTGCCAGCAGTGGAGGGGGCACAGATACGCAGTATTTT.

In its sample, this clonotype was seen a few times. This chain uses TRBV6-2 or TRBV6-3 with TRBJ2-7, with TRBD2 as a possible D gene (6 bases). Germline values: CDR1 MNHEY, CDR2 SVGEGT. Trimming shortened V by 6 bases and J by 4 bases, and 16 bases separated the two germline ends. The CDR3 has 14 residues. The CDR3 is CASRTAGPLYEQYF. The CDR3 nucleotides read TGTGCCAGCAGAACCGCGGGACCTTTGTACGAGCAGTACTTC.

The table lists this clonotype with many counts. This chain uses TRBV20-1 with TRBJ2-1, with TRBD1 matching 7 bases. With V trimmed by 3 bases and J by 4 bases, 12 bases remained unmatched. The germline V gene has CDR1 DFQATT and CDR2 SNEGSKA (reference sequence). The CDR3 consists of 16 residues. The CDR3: CSASPYQTGRYNEQFF. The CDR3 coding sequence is TGCAGTGCTAGTCCATACCAGACAGGGAGATACAATGAGCAGTTCTTC.

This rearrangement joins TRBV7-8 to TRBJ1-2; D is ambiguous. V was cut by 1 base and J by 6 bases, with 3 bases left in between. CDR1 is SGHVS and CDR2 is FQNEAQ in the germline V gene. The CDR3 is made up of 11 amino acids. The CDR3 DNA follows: TGTGCCAGCAGCTTAGGGGATGGCTACACCTTC. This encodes CASSLGDGYTF.

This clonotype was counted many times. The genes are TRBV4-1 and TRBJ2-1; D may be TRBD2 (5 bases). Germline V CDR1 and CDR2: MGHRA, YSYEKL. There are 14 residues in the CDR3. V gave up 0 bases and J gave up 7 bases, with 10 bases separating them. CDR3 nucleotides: TGCGCCAGCAGCCAAGACACCGGCGGGAATGAGCAGTTCTTC. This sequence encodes CASSQDTGGNEQFF.

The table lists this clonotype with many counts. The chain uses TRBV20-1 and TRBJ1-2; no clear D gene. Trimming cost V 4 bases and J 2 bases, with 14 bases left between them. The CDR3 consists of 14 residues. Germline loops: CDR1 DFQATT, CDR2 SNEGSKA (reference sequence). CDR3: CSATADPGNYGYTF. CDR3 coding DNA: TGCAGTGCTACGGCGGACCCGGGCAACTATGGCTACACCTTC.

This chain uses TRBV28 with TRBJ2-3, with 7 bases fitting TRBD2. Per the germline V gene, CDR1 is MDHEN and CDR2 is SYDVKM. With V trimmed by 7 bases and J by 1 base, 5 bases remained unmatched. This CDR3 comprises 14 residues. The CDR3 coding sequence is TGTGCCAGCAAGCGGGGAAGAGGCACAGATACGCAGTATTTT. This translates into CASKRGRGTDTQYF.

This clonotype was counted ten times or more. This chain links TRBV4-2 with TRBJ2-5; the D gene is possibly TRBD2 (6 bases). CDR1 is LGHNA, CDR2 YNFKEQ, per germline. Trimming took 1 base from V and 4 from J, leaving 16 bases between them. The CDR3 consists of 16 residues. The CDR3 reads CASSQVGTGEGETQYF. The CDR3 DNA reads TGTGCCAGCAGCCAAGTTGGAACGGGAGAGGGAGAGACCCAGTACTTC.

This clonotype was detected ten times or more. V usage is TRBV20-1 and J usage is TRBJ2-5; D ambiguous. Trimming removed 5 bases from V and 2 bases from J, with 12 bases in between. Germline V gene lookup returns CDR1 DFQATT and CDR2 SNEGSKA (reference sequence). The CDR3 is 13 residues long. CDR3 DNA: TGCAGTGCTGCACTTCCTACTCAAGAGACCCAGTACTTC. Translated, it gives CSAALPTQETQYF.

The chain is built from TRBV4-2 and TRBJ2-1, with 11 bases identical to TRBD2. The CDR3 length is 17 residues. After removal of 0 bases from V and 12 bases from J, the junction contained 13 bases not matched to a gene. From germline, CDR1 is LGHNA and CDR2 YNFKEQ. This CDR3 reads CASSQELVSSGGFMQFF. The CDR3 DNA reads TGTGCCAGCAGCCAAGAACTGGTGTCTAGCGGGGGGTTTATGCAGTTCTTC.

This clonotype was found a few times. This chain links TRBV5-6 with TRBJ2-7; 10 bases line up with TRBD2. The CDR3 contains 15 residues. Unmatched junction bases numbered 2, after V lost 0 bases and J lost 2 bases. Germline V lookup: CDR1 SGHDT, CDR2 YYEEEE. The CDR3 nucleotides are TGTGCCAGCAGCTTGGCTAGCGGGGGCCCCTACGAGCAGTACTTC. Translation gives CASSLASGGPYEQYF. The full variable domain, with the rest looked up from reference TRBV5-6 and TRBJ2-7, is DAGVTQSPTHLIKTRGQQVTLRCSPKSGHDTVSWYQQALGQGPQFIFQYYEEEERQRGNFPDRFSGHQFPNYSSELNVNALLLGDSALYLCASSLASGGPYEQYFGPGTRLTVT.

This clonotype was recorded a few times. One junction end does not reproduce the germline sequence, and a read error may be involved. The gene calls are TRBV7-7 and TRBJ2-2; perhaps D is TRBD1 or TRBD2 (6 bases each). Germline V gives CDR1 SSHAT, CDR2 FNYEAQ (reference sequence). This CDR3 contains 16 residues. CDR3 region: CASSLDGGPGTGELFF. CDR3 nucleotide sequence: TGTGCTAGCAGCTTGGATGGGGGGCCGGGCACCGGGGAGCTGTTTTTT.

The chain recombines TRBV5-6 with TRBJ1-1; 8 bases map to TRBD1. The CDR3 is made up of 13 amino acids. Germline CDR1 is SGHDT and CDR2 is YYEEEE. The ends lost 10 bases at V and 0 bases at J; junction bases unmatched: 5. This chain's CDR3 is CAHGTGLNTEAFF. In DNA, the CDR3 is TGTGCCCATGGGACAGGACTGAACACTGAAGCTTTCTTT.